This TCR beta chain came from a study of T cell changes during pregnancy in multiple sclerosis. The method was immunoSEQ multiplex PCR; TCRdb's version includes in-frame clones alone and lacks a portion of them. The sample lists about 75,000 clones, nearly 95% seen once, with less than 0.15% in the top ten. The receptor was isolated from a female donor with multiple sclerosis, enrolled in a pregnancy study. The sample here was CD4+ T cells from peripheral blood mononuclear cells, taken after pregnancy.

The CDR3 coding sequence is TGTGCCAGCTCCCCGGTCGAACTTCAGCCCCAGCATTTT. Translating it yields CASSPVELQPQHF. J is TRBJ1-5 and V is TRBV18; D is uncertain. The V end lost 6 bases, the J end lost 6 bases, and 12 bases lay between the germline ends. Per the germline V gene, CDR1 is KGHSH and CDR2 is LQKENI. The CDR3 is 13 amino acids. Supplemented by reference TRBV18 and TRBJ1-5, the full variable domain reads NAGVMQNPRHLVRRRGQEARLRCSPMKGHSHVYWYRQLPEEGLKFMVYLQKENIIDESGMPKERFSAEFPKEGPSILRIQQVVRGDSAAYFCASSPVELQPQHFGDGTRLSIL.